A selection of T cell receptor beta chains follows, all from one sample in a study of T-cell reconstitution after alpha-beta-depleted transplantation in children. One entry per CDR3 protein, called by TCRdb with MiXCR from the PCR reads. Counted here are 150,000 to 250,000 distinct CDR3 sequences, roughly 6% occurring once; the ten biggest clones make up approximately 4.1%. This specimen consisted of PBMCs, obtained before TCRalphabeta/CD19-depleted stem cell transplant. The receptors stem from a girl less than two years old with combined immunodeficiency, due to receive a stem cell transplant. Each CDR3 is given with its conserved first and last residue. D genes are given only for firm matches. Rows give clone size only sometimes, using once, few, many, or a class for an expanded clone.

J,D,V,size,CDR3,DNA
TRBJ2-5,NA,TRBV28,many,CASSLITGTSQETQYF,TGTGCCAGCAGTTTAATTACTGGGACGAGTCAAGAGACCCAGTACTTC
TRBJ2-3,TRBD1,TRBV7-8,many,CASSHTGGFGDTQYF,TGTGCCAGCAGCCACACAGGGGGGTTTGGAGATACGCAGTATTTT
TRBJ1-2,NA,TRBV29-1,many,CSVGVWASSGYGYTF,TGCAGCGTTGGGGTCTGGGCCAGTTCTGGCTATGGCTACACCTTC
TRBJ2-5,TRBD2,TRBV7-2,many,CASSWGGGDETQYF,TGTGCCAGCAGCTGGGGGGGAGGGGACGAGACCCAGTACTTC
TRBJ1-2,TRBD1,TRBV12-3/TRBV12-4,NA,CASRPGTASSYGYTF,TGTGCCAGCAGGCCCGGGACAGCCTCTTCCTATGGCTACACCTTC
TRBJ1-3,TRBD1,TRBV12-3/TRBV12-4,NA,CASSSDREAGNTIYF,TGTGCCAGCAGCTCCGACAGGGAGGCTGGAAACACCATATATTTT
TRBJ2-3,NA,TRBV11-2,many,CASSSIARGGTDTQYF,TGTGCCAGCAGCTCGATAGCCCGAGGGGGCACAGATACGCAGTATTTT
TRBJ2-2,NA,TRBV15,many,CATSRVGRRTGELFF,TGTGCCACCAGCAGAGTTGGGCGCAGGACCGGGGAGCTGTTTTTT
TRBJ2-3,NA,TRBV24-1,many,CATSDWRRVGWTQYF,TGTGCCACCAGTGATTGGAGAAGGGTTGGTTGGACGCAGTATTTT
TRBJ2-5,NA,TRBV20-1,many,CSARSSSYETQYF,TGCAGTGCTAGATCCTCTAGTTACGAGACCCAGTACTTC
TRBJ2-2,TRBD2,TRBV9,many,CASSENLAGGPNTGELFF,TGTGCCAGCAGCGAGAACCTAGCGGGAGGCCCGAACACCGGGGAGCTGTTTTTT
TRBJ2-7,TRBD2,TRBV18,NA,CASSHDSGLAGGLHF,TGTGCCAGCTCACACGACTCGGGACTAGCGGGAGGTTTGCACTTC
TRBJ2-7,TRBD1,TRBV15,many,CATSRDLGTGSYEQYF,TGTGCCACCAGCAGAGATCTCGGGACAGGGTCCTACGAGCAGTACTTC
TRBJ2-1,NA,TRBV6-2/TRBV6-3,many,CASSQWDFQYNEQFF,TGTGCCAGCAGTCAGTGGGACTTCCAATACAATGAGCAGTTCTTC
TRBJ1-1,NA,TRBV5-1,many,CASSLEGGQLYF,TGCGCCAGCAGCTTGGAGGGGGGCCAGCTGTACTTT
TRBJ2-1,TRBD2,TRBV14,many,CASSQTSGKYNEQFF,TGTGCCAGCAGCCAGACTAGCGGGAAATACAATGAGCAGTTCTTC
TRBJ2-7,TRBD2,TRBV7-2,few,CASLSGSVSYEQYF,TGTGCCAGTCTCAGCGGGAGTGTGTCCTACGAGCAGTACTTC
TRBJ2-2,NA,TRBV6-5,many,CASSYRPTDKNTGELFF,TGTGCCAGCAGTTACCGTCCGACAGATAAGAACACCGGGGAGCTGTTTTTT
TRBJ2-7,NA,TRBV5-5,many,CADTPGHTSYEQYF,TGTGCAGATACTCCGGGACATACCTCCTACGAGCAGTACTTC